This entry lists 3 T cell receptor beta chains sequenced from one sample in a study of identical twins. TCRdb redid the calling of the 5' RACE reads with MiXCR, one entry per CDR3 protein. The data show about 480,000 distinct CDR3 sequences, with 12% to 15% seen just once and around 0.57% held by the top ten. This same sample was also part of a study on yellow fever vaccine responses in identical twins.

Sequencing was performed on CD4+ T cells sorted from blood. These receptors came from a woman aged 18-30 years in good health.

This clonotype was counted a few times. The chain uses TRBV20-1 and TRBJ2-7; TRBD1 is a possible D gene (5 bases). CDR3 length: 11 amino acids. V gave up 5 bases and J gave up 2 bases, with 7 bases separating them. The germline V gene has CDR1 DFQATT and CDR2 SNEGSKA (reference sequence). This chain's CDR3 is CSAPDTYEQYF. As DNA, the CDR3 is TGCAGTGCTCCGGACACCTACGAGCAGTACTTC.

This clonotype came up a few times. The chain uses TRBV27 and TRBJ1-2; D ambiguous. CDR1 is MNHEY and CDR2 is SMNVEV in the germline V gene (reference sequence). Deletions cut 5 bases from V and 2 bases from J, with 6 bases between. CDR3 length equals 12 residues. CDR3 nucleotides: TGTGCCAGCAGTAACTCCAACTATGGCTACACCTTC. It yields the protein CASSNSNYGYTF.

Here the CDR3 reads CASSLLSINTGELFF. CDR3 sequence (DNA): TGTGCCAGCAGTTTATTGAGTATTAACACCGGGGAGCTGTTTTTT. The chain combines TRBV27 with TRBJ2-2; D is uncertain. The germline gives CDR1 MNHEY, CDR2 SMNVEV (reference sequence). V was trimmed by 1 base and J by 2 bases, leaving 8 bases between them. The CDR3 loop spans 15 amino acids.